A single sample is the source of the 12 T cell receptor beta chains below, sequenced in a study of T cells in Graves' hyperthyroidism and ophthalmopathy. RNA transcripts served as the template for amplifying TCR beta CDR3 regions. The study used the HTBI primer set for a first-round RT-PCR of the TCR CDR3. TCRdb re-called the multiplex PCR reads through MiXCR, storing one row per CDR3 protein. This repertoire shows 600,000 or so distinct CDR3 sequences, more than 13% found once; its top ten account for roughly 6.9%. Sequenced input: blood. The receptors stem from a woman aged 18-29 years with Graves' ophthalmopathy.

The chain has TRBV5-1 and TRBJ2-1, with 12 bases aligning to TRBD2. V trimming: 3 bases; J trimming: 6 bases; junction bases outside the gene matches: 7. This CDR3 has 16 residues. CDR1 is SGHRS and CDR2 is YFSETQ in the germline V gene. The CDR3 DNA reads TGCGCCAGCAGCTCTTCTAGCGGGAGGGCCTTCAATGAGCAGTTCTTC. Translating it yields CASSSSSGRAFNEQFF.

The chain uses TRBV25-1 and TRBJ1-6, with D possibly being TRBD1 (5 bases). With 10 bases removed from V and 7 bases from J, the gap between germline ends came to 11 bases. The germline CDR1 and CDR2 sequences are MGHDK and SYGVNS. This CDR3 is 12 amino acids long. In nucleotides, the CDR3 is TGTGCCACCAGGGAGGTCAATTCACCCCTCCACTTT. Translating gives CATREVNSPLHF.

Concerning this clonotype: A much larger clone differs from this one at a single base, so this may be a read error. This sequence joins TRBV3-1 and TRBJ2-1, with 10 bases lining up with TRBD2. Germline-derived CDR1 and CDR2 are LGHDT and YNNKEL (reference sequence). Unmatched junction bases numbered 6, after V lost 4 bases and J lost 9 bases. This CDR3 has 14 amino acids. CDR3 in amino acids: CASSRRAGGGEQFF. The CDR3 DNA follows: TGTGCCAGCAGCCGACGAGCGGGAGGGGGTGAGCAGTTCTTC.

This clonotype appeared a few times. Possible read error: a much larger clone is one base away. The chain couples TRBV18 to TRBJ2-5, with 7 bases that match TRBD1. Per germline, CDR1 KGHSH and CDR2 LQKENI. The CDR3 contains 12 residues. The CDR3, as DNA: TGTGTCAGCTGCGACAGGGAAGAGACCCAGTACTTC. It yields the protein CVSCDREETQYF.

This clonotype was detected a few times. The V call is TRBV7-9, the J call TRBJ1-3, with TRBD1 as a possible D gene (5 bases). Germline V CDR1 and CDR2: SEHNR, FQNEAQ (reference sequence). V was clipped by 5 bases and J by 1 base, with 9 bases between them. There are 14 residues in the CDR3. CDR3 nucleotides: TGTGCCAGCAGCCTAAGACAGTCTGGAAACACCATATATTTT. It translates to CASSLRQSGNTIYF.

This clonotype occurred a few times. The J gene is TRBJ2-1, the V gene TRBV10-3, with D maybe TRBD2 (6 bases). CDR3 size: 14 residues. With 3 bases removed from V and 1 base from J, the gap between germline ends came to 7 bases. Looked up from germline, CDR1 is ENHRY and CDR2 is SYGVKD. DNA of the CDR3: TGTGCCATCAGTGAAAGCGGGTCCTACAATGAGCAGTTCTTC. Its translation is CAISESGSYNEQFF.

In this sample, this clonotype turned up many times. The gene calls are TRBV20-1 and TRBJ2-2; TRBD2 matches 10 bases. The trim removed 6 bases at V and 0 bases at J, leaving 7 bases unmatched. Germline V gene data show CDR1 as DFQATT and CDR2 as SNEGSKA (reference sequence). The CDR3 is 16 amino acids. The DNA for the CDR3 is TGCAGTGCCCGTACAGCGGGAGGGACGAACACCGGGGAGCTGTTTTTT. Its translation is CSARTAGGTNTGELFF.

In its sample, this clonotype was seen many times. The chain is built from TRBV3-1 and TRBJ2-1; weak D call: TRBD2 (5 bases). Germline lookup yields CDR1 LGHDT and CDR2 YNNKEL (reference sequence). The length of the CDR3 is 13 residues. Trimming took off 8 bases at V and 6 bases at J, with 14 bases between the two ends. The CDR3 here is CASQGLAGNEQFF. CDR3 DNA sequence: TGTGCCAGCCAAGGGCTAGCTGGCAATGAGCAGTTCTTC.

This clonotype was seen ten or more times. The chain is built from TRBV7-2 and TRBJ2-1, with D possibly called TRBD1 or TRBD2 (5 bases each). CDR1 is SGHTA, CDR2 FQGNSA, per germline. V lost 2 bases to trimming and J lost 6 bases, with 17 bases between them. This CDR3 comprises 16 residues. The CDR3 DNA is TGTGCCAGCAGCTTAATGGGGCACGGGGTCGGCAATGAGCAGTTCTTC. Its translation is CASSLMGHGVGNEQFF.

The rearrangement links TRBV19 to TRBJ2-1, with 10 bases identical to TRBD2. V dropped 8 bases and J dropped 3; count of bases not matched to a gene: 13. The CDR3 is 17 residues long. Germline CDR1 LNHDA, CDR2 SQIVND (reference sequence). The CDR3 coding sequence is TGTGCCAGTGGCCCTGGGGCTAGCGGGAGTCTCTACAATGAGCAGTTCTTC. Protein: CASGPGASGSLYNEQFF.

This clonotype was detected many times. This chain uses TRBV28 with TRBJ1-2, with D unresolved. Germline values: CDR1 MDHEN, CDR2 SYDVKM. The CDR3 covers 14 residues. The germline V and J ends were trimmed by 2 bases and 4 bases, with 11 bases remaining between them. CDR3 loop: CASSLVSLIYGYTF. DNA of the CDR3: TGTGCCAGCAGTTTAGTGAGCCTCATCTATGGCTACACCTTC.

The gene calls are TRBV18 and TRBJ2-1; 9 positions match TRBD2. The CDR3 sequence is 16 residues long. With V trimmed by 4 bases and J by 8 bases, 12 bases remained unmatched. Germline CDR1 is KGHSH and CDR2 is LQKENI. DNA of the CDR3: TGTGCCAGCTCACTGGGACTAGCAGTCGATGGGGATGAGCAGTTCTTC. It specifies CASSLGLAVDGDEQFF.